This TCR beta chain comes out of a study of blood T cell repertoires in COVID-19. Overall study context: Specimens from acute and convalescent COVID-19 originated in the United States, Italy and Spain. Sample material is recorded as cDNA or gDNA derived from T cells, B-cell-depleted T cells, or PBMCs.

Trimming left V 5 bases short and J 2 bases short, with 3 bases between. The V gene's germline CDR1 is SEHNR and CDR2 FQNEAQ (reference sequence). The CDR3 totals 12 residues. In the original processing: Amplification of reference gene primers provided the estimated nucleated cell counts. Assay used: immunoSEQ multiplex PCR; TCRdb lists only in-frame clones, some missing. The V and J calls and clone size were taken over from that table, and D and trimming were inferred from the DNA. Of fewer than 130,000 clones listed, around 90% are singletons. The clonotype was recovered from a human donor in a cohort sampled during active COVID-19. V gene TRBV7-9 combines with J gene TRBJ2-2; D call uncertain. Sequenced: peripheral blood. The CDR3 sequence is CASSPNTGELFF. The CDR3 DNA is TGTGCCAGCAGCCCAAACACCGGGGAGCTGTTTTTT. Complete variable domain (other parts from reference TRBV7-9 and TRBJ2-2): DTGVSQNPRHKITKRGQNVTFRCDPISEHNRLYWYRQTLGQGPEFLTYFQNEAQLEKSRLLSDRFSAERPKGSFSTLEIQRTEQGDSAMYLCASSPNTGELFFGEGSRLTVL.